These 11 T cell receptor beta chains were all obtained from the same sample, sequenced in a study of blood T cell repertoires in COVID-19. This table comes from immunoSEQ multiplex PCR, and its TCRdb copy is limited to in-frame clones, with some not included. The table has roughly 120,000 clones, about 83% seen once. Specimen: peripheral blood. The receptors shown here come from a man in his 60s with acute or convalescent COVID-19.

The chain uses TRBV21-1 and TRBJ2-1; TRBD2 is the table's D call and was not checked against the DNA. TRBV21-1 is reported as a pseudogene. This CDR3 has 17 amino acids. DNA of the CDR3: TGTGCCAGCAGCACGACTAGCGGGAGGATCGGATACAATGAGCAGTTCTTC. Translating gives CASSTTSGRIGYNEQFF.

The chain combines TRBV4-2 with TRBJ1-1; 7 bases line up with TRBD1. The CDR3 contains 14 residues. Germline CDR1 and CDR2: LGHNA and YNFKEQ. Trimming took 4 bases from V and 6 from J; bases not matched to a gene: 8. As DNA, the CDR3 is TGTGCCAGCAGCCGGTACCAGGGGGTCTCTGAAGCTTTCTTT. This gives the protein CASSRYQGVSEAFF.

This rearrangement joins TRBV28 to TRBJ2-2; 7 nucleotides agree with TRBD2. With V trimmed by 5 bases and J by 4 bases, 10 bases remained unmatched. This CDR3 comprises 16 residues. The germline V gene has CDR1 MDHEN and CDR2 SYDVKM. Here the CDR3 reads CASSPGEGSATGELFF. The CDR3 nucleotides are TGTGCCAGCAGTCCCGGGGAGGGTTCGGCCACCGGGGAGCTGTTTTTT.

The chain employs TRBV28 and TRBJ2-1, with 9 bases fitting TRBD2. CDR1 is MDHEN and CDR2 is SYDVKM in the germline V gene. The CDR3 loop spans 15 amino acids. Losses at the gene ends were 8 bases for V and 7 bases for J; bases not matched to a gene: 12. The CDR3 DNA is TGTGCCAGCGGGAGAGCGGGAGGTTTGGGAAATGAGCAGTTCTTC. This sequence encodes CASGRAGGLGNEQFF.

The V gene is TRBV5-1, the J gene TRBJ2-6, with 12 bases that match TRBD1. V was clipped by 4 bases and J by 8 bases; unmatched bases: 4. The CDR3 is made up of 15 amino acids. Germline CDR1 reads SGHRS; CDR2 reads YFSETQ. CDR3 loop: CASSVGQGASNVLTF. The CDR3 DNA is TGCGCCAGCAGCGTGGGACAGGGGGCGTCCAACGTCCTGACTTTC. Looking up the rest from reference TRBV5-1 and TRBJ2-6 gives the full variable domain: KAGVTQTPRYLIKTRGQQVTLSCSPISGHRSVSWYQQTPGQGLQFLFEYFSETQRNKGNFPGRFSGRQFSNSRSEMNVSTLELGDSALYLCASSVGQGASNVLTFGAGSRLTVL.

The chain couples TRBV28 to TRBJ1-5; 8 positions agree with TRBD1. V lost 6 bases to trimming and J lost 0 bases; unmatched junction nucleotides: 7. This CDR3 is built from 16 residues. Germline V lookup: CDR1 MDHEN, CDR2 SYDVKM. As DNA, the CDR3 is TGTGCCAGCAGCCTGGACAGGGCCTATAGCAATCAGCCCCAGCATTTT. It encodes CASSLDRAYSNQPQHF.

The J gene is TRBJ2-7, the V gene TRBV2; 11 bases fit TRBD2. The CDR3 length is 14 residues. V gave up 5 bases and J gave up 4 bases; unmatched junction bases: 4. Germline V CDR1 and CDR2: SNHLY, FYNNEI. The CDR3 loop reads CASSPTSGRYEQYF. CDR3 nucleotide sequence: TGTGCCAGCAGTCCTACTAGCGGGAGATACGAGCAGTACTTC.

The chain employs TRBV5-1 and TRBJ2-3; 7 bases line up with TRBD1. V trimming: 8 bases; J trimming: 3 bases; junction bases outside the gene matches: 9. Per the germline V gene, CDR1 is SGHRS and CDR2 is YFSETQ. The length of the CDR3 is 14 residues. The CDR3 nucleotides are TGCGCCAGTCGTGACTGGGGACAGACAGATACGCAGTATTTT. Its protein is CASRDWGQTDTQYF.

Only a few counts were recorded for this clone. CDR3: CSVDGLTYNEQFF. As DNA, the CDR3 is TGCAGCGTTGATGGACTAACCTACAATGAGCAGTTCTTC. V and J are TRBV29-1 and TRBJ2-1; D might be TRBD2 (6 bases). CDR1 SQVTM and CDR2 ANQGSEA come from the germline V gene. V was pared by 3 bases and J by 2 bases, with 8 bases between. The CDR3 runs 13 residues.

The V gene is TRBV6-2 or TRBV6-3, the J gene TRBJ2-7, with D perhaps matching TRBD1 (5 bases). Germline V CDR1 and CDR2: MNHEY, SVGEGT. V lost 6 bases to trimming and J lost 3 bases, with 18 bases between them. This CDR3 is built from 15 residues. The CDR3 DNA reads as TGTGCCAGCAGCACAGGAACAGCCAACCTCTACGAGCAGTACTTC. It is translated as CASSTGTANLYEQYF.

The V gene is TRBV27, the J gene TRBJ2-3; no firm D call. This CDR3 is built from 16 residues. Per germline, CDR1 MNHEY and CDR2 SMNVEV (reference sequence). Trimming took off 5 bases at V and 2 bases at J, with 17 bases between the two ends. The CDR3 nucleotides read TGTGCCAGCAGTCCCCGCCCCCGAGCCTACACAGATACGCAGTATTTT. Translating it yields CASSPRPRAYTDTQYF.